Below are 13 T cell receptor beta chains sequenced from a single sample in a study of OX40 agonist ivuxolimab in advanced cancers. Clones were read by immunoSEQ multiplex PCR, and TCRdb kept only the in-frame ones, dropping some. Of about 45,000 clones listed, roughly nine tenths are singletons. This specimen was CD4+ or CD8+ T cells sorted from blood, taken in a trial of the OX40 agonist ivuxolimab. These receptors all stem from an adult with an advanced solid tumor such as melanoma, head and neck, liver or kidney cancer.

CDR3 in DNA: TGTGCCAGCACCTTGGGGGCAGATTATAACTATGGCTACACCTTC. Its translation is CASTLGADYNYGYTF. J is TRBJ1-2 and V is TRBV2, with D perhaps TRBD1 (6 bases). The germline V gene encodes CDR1 SNHLY and CDR2 FYNNEI. Trimming cost V 7 bases and J 1 base, with 16 bases left between them. The CDR3 contains 15 residues.

V is TRBV9 and J is TRBJ1-4; D is perhaps TRBD1 (5 bases). This CDR3 comprises 14 residues. CDR1 and CDR2 (germline): SGDLS, YYNGEE. V shed 3 bases and J shed 8 bases, with 14 bases lying between them. Here the CDR3 DNA reads TGTGCCAGCAGCGAGTGGGGGGAAGAGGAAAAACTGTTTTTT. This sequence encodes CASSEWGEEEKLFF.

The chain is built from TRBV5-6 and TRBJ1-3, with 7 positions matching TRBD1. The J segment lost 2 bases and the V segment lost 2 bases, leaving 1 base of the junction unmatched. This CDR3 spans 14 amino acids. The germline gives CDR1 SGHDT, CDR2 YYEEEE. The CDR3 is CASSFTGAGNTIYF. The CDR3 DNA reads TGTGCCAGCAGCTTTACAGGGGCTGGAAACACCATATATTTT.

As DNA, the CDR3 is TGTGCCAGCAGCCGGACAGGAGAGGAAGCTTTCTTT. This translates into CASSRTGEEAFF. The gene calls are TRBV7-8 and TRBJ1-1; TRBD1 agrees at 7 bases. The CDR3 extends over 12 amino acids. J gave up 8 bases and V 5 bases, and 5 bases lay outside the gene matches. CDR1 and CDR2 (germline): SGHVS, FQNEAQ.

This clone has only a few counts. This chain uses TRBV6-1 with TRBJ2-5; the match to TRBD1 covers 8 bases. Trimming removed 0 bases from V and 5 bases from J; junction bases left unmatched: 8. Looked up from germline, CDR1 is MNHNS and CDR2 is SASEGT. CDR3 size: 16 residues. This CDR3 reads CASSEALAGGRETQYF. For the CDR3, the DNA is TGTGCCAGCAGTGAAGCGCTGGCAGGGGGCCGGGAGACCCAGTACTTC.

The chain combines TRBV4-1 with TRBJ1-5; the D is unclear. Germline assignment: CDR1 MGHRA and CDR2 YSYEKL. V lost 0 bases and J lost 3, with 6 bases in between. The CDR3 is 14 amino acids. The CDR3 sequence is CASSQEADNQPQHF. The CDR3 bases are TGCGCCAGCAGCCAAGAAGCGGACAATCAGCCCCAGCATTTT.

This rearrangement joins TRBV19 to TRBJ1-3, with 8 bases fitting TRBD1. CDR1 and CDR2 from the germline V gene are LNHDA and SQIVND (reference sequence). CDR3 length: 17 residues. The junction had 12 bases not matched to a gene; V was cut back by 6 bases and J by 2 bases. The CDR3 sequence: CASSMTGEVWTGNTIYF. CDR3 DNA sequence: TGTGCCAGTAGCATGACAGGGGAGGTATGGACTGGAAACACCATATATTTT.

The genes are TRBV10-2 and TRBJ2-4; 7 nucleotides agree with TRBD1. Germline-derived CDR1 and CDR2 are WSHSY and SAAADI. The ends lost 7 bases at V and 5 bases at J; junction bases unmatched: 14. This CDR3 is 16 amino acids long. For the CDR3, the DNA is TGCGCCAGCAACGATCGGGACAGAAATTCCCAAAACATTCAGTACTTC. This encodes CASNDRDRNSQNIQYF.

CDR3 nucleotide sequence: TGTGCCAGCAGTTGGGGAGGGGGAAACTATGGCTACACCTTC. Encoded protein: CASSWGGGNYGYTF. The chain is built from TRBV6-5 and TRBJ1-2, with D possibly TRBD1 on 6 matching bases. V lost 4 bases to trimming and J lost 2 bases, with 11 bases between them. Germline CDR1 and CDR2: MNHEY and SVGAGI. The CDR3 consists of 14 residues.

V gene TRBV7-9 combines with J gene TRBJ2-7; D unresolved. V lost 3 bases and J lost 6, with 15 bases in between. The CDR3 length is 14 residues. Germline V gene data show CDR1 as SEHNR and CDR2 as FQNEAQ (reference sequence). CDR3 sequence: CASSFSYSEGEQYF. CDR3 in DNA: TGTGCCAGCAGCTTTTCGTATTCGGAAGGCGAGCAGTACTTC.

This clone was detected only once. This chain links TRBV6-5 with TRBJ2-7; D not certain. Trimming left V 3 bases short and J 2 bases short, with 11 bases between. CDR1 is MNHEY, CDR2 SVGAGI, per germline. The CDR3 contains 14 residues. In nucleotides, the CDR3 is TGTGCCAGCAGTTATCGAGACACAACCTACGAGCAGTACTTC. Amino acid sequence: CASSYRDTTYEQYF.

This chain's CDR3 is CASSYNPGQPQHF. CDR3 nucleotide sequence: TGTGCCAGCAGTTACAATCCAGGTCAGCCCCAGCATTTT. V and J are TRBV6-5 and TRBJ1-5; D remains unclear. CDR1 is MNHEY, CDR2 SVGAGI, per germline. This CDR3 has 13 residues. The V gene lost 2 bases and the J gene lost 6 bases, with 8 bases spanning the gap.

V gene TRBV7-9 combines with J gene TRBJ2-3; the D gene is possibly TRBD2 (6 bases). CDR1 SEHNR and CDR2 FQNEAQ come from the germline V gene (reference sequence). V was cut by 11 bases and J by 1 base, with 19 bases left in between. CDR3 length: 15 residues. CDR3 nucleotides: TGTGCCTACCCACAGGAGGGATGGGGCACAGATACGCAGTATTTT. It codes for CAYPQEGWGTDTQYF. Together with reference TRBV7-9 and TRBJ2-3, the CDR3 gives the full variable domain: DTGVSQNPRHKITKRGQNVTFRCDPISEHNRLYWYRQTLGQGPEFLTYFQNEAQLEKSRLLSDRFSAERPKGSFSTLEIQRTEQGDSAMYLCAYPQEGWGTDTQYFGPGTRLTVL.